These T cell receptor beta chains were read from a single sample in a study of blood T cell repertoires in COVID-19. The repertoire was sequenced with immunoSEQ multiplex PCR; TCRdb's copy has only in-frame clones and lacks some. The data show 150,000 to 200,000 clones, with around 85% seen just once and about 9.4% held by the top ten. Sequences were obtained from peripheral blood. These receptor sequences come from a woman aged 80 or over with acute or convalescent COVID-19. The CDR3 runs from the conserved cysteine through the conserved F or W.

CDR3 protein | J gene | V gene
CASGLPTGHGYTF | TRBJ1-2 | TRBV12-5
CASSVLRGRNEQYF | TRBJ2-7 | TRBV2
CSASTRASQSYEQYF | TRBJ2-7 | TRBV20-1
CASSRRGRSADTQYF | TRBJ2-3 | TRBV7-2
CASSPTGIAYGYTF | TRBJ1-2 | TRBV18
CAIRGDRGDQPQHF | TRBJ1-5 | TRBV10-3
CASSPRLDKAYEQYF | TRBJ2-7 | TRBV3-1/TRBV3-2
CASSAPGLAGSHEQYF | TRBJ2-7 | TRBV5-4
CASSLAGTGRNQPQHF | TRBJ1-5 | TRBV7-2
CSVGDSNYGYTF | TRBJ1-2 | TRBV29-1
CASSIGGGPQPQHF | TRBJ1-5 | TRBV19
CASSGNRGHQPQHF | TRBJ1-5 | TRBV2
CASSHLGTSNYGYTF | TRBJ1-2 | TRBV3-1/TRBV3-2
CASSVGLSNEKLFF | TRBJ1-4 | TRBV2
CASSADRAIDEAFF | TRBJ1-1 | TRBV2
CASRRDRYSYEQYF | TRBJ2-7 | TRBV6-5
CASSLDRGNSPLHF | TRBJ1-6 | TRBV7-2
CASSPTGTGYQPQHF | TRBJ1-5 | TRBV5-1
CASSEAAQGLAEAFF | TRBJ1-1 | TRBV6-1
CASSLGGTGADEKLFF | TRBJ1-4 | TRBV7-6
CASSLGGREQFF | TRBJ2-1 | TRBV5-1
CASSQNNRLNYGYTF | TRBJ1-2 | TRBV5-1
CATSRSYGGPAYEQYF | TRBJ2-7 | TRBV15
CASSGGAKETQYF | TRBJ2-5 | TRBV12-3/TRBV12-4
CASSNLAGGPKDTQYF | TRBJ2-3 | TRBV19
CAWAPGTSGNQETQYF | TRBJ2-5 | TRBV30
CASSQDVGQVNTEAFF | TRBJ1-1 | TRBV4-3
CASSLRGQSSYEQYF | TRBJ2-7 | TRBV5-8
CASSSPTSGVYEQYF | TRBJ2-7 | TRBV11-2
CASSDLFREWDQPQHF | TRBJ1-5 | TRBV6-1
CASSHATFSGANVLTF | TRBJ2-6 | TRBV4-1
CASSLPQGLAYGAFF | TRBJ1-1 | TRBV28
CASSLEYSPYGYTF | TRBJ1-2 | TRBV7-2
CSARTEPGELFF | TRBJ2-2 | TRBV29-1
CASGEPGNQPQHF | TRBJ1-5 | TRBV7-2
CAWSLGGGLSNEQYF | TRBJ2-7 | TRBV30
CASSVLPGERDGYTF | TRBJ1-2 | TRBV9
CASSEREGPTGELFF | TRBJ2-2 | TRBV6-4
CASSQTGTNEKLFF | TRBJ1-4 | TRBV9
CASSSPRGNQPQHF | TRBJ1-5 | TRBV5-6
CASSLLAASSYNEQFF | TRBJ2-1 | TRBV27
CASSPIRGARETQYF | TRBJ2-5 | TRBV7-8
CASSTPGQGAGYTF | TRBJ1-2 | TRBV6-5
CASSSNRVGYTF | TRBJ1-2 | TRBV7-8
CASSPGHANTEAFF | TRBJ1-1 | TRBV7-3
CASSPKRVAGVETQYF | TRBJ2-5 | TRBV7-8
CASSPPSGEEKLFF | TRBJ1-4 | TRBV18
CASSSEARNYGYTF | TRBJ1-2 | TRBV7-2
CASSLDREAEAFF | TRBJ1-1 | TRBV11-2
CASSLLAGPSYEQYF | TRBJ2-7 | TRBV6-5
CASSQDSGGAAKNIQYF | TRBJ2-4 | TRBV3-1/TRBV3-2
CASTYRVESGELFF | TRBJ2-2 | TRBV5-4
CASSPTGTNEKLFF | TRBJ1-4 | TRBV6-4